This T cell receptor beta chain is drawn from a study of post-analysis software for immune sequencing data. The overall study: Both relapsing-remitting and secondary progressive multiple sclerosis featured among the disease courses, as did progressive-relapsing multiple sclerosis. Study conclusions and caveats: Five or six TRBV segments, TRBV5-6, TRBV5-1 and TRBV20-1 among them, were found more frequent in patients than controls. Among multiple sclerosis patients, normalized Chao1 diversity was significantly below that of controls. Batch-matched samples strongly co-clustered by F measure.

CDR3 length equals 16 residues. Looked up from germline, CDR1 is DFQATT and CDR2 is SNEGSKA (reference sequence). Trimming stripped 0 bases from V and 0 bases from J, with 15 bases between. TCR beta libraries were prepared from cDNA with unique molecular identifiers. Input of roughly 0.95 to 10 million T cells yielded roughly 530,000 cDNA molecules. One entry per CDR3 protein, called by TCRdb with MiXCR from the PCR reads. The sample shows about half a million distinct CDR3 sequences, nearly 45% of them seen only once. Comments on this clonotype: As yet, its antigen is unknown.

This sequence was found in a girl aged 10 to 17 with multiple sclerosis. The genes are TRBV20-1 and TRBJ2-7, with D maybe TRBD2 (6 bases). Source material: blood. The CDR3 is CSARDHTGDNSYEQYF. The CDR3 nucleotides are TGCAGTGCTAGAGATCATACGGGAGACAACTCCTACGAGCAGTACTTC.